These T cell receptor beta chains were read from a single sample in a study of read filtering for tumor transcriptome and immune sequencing. Using its own MiXCR run on the reads, TCRdb lists one record per CDR3 protein. The sample lists about 58,000 distinct CDR3 sequences, 10% to 15% occurring once. The sequencing input was a population of CD138-negative cells sorted from bone marrow. These receptors came from a donor aged 40 or older with multiple myeloma. The CDR3 runs from the conserved cysteine through the conserved F or W. The D gene is left open where the match is weak. Some rows have no size entry. The others give once, few or many, or a class for an expanded clone.

J gene: TRBJ2-2
V gene: TRBV20-1
clone size: many
D gene: TRBD2
CDR3 protein: CSSRGVSTGELFF
CDR3 DNA: TGCAGTTCCCGGGGGGTGAGCACCGGGGAGCTGTTTTTT

J gene: TRBJ1-1
V gene: TRBV18
clone size: many
D gene: TRBD1
CDR3 protein: CASSRQGANTEAFF
CDR3 DNA: TGTGCCAGCTCTCGACAGGGGGCGAACACTGAAGCTTTCTTT

J gene: TRBJ2-5
V gene: TRBV12-3/TRBV12-4
clone size: many
D gene: .
CDR3 protein: CASSLSETQYF
CDR3 DNA: TGTGCCAGCAGTTTATCGGAGACCCAGTACTTC

J gene: TRBJ1-4
V gene: TRBV18
clone size: many
D gene: .
CDR3 protein: CASSPPSTNEKLFF
CDR3 DNA: TGTGCCAGCTCACCACCTTCAACTAATGAAAAACTGTTTTTT

J gene: TRBJ2-7
V gene: TRBV6-1
clone size: many
D gene: TRBD2
CDR3 protein: CASNPLSGTSGGLGEQYF
CDR3 DNA: TGTGCCAGCAACCCCCTCTCCGGGACTAGCGGGGGGCTGGGAGAGCAGTACTTC

J gene: TRBJ1-5
V gene: TRBV3-1
clone size: many
D gene: .
CDR3 protein: CASSQKNQPQHF
CDR3 DNA: TGTGCCAGCAGCCAAAAAAATCAGCCCCAGCATTTT

J gene: TRBJ2-1
V gene: TRBV27
clone size: many
D gene: TRBD1
CDR3 protein: CASSWDSGNEQFF
CDR3 DNA: TGTGCCAGCAGTTGGGACAGTGGAAATGAGCAGTTCTTC

J gene: TRBJ1-1
V gene: TRBV10-1
clone size: many
D gene: TRBD1
CDR3 protein: CASSRDRATEAFF
CDR3 DNA: TGCGCCAGCAGTCGGGACAGGGCCACTGAAGCTTTCTTT

J gene: TRBJ2-1
V gene: TRBV19
clone size: .
D gene: .
CDR3 protein: CASSIQSEQFF
CDR3 DNA: TGTGCCAGTAGTATACAGAGTGAGCAGTTCTTC

J gene: TRBJ2-3
V gene: TRBV7-9
clone size: .
D gene: TRBD2
CDR3 protein: CASSFGERGHTDTQYF
CDR3 DNA: TGTGCCAGCAGCTTCGGGGAGCGGGGGCACACAGATACGCAGTATTTT

J gene: TRBJ1-2
V gene: TRBV3-1
clone size: many
D gene: .
CDR3 protein: CASSQDEVNYGYTF
CDR3 DNA: TGTGCCAGCAGCCAAGATGAGGTGAACTATGGCTACACCTTC

J gene: TRBJ1-4
V gene: TRBV5-1
clone size: many
D gene: .
CDR3 protein: CASSLAPGVNEKLFF
CDR3 DNA: TGCGCCAGCAGCTTGGCCCCCGGCGTTAATGAAAAACTGTTTTTT

J gene: TRBJ2-7
V gene: TRBV5-1
clone size: many
D gene: .
CDR3 protein: CASSFGGSSYEQYF
CDR3 DNA: TGCGCCAGCAGCTTTGGAGGAAGCTCCTACGAGCAGTACTTC

J gene: TRBJ2-7
V gene: TRBV7-9
clone size: many
D gene: .
CDR3 protein: CASSRQGGAYEQYF
CDR3 DNA: TGTGCCAGCAGCCGTCAGGGGGGAGCCTACGAGCAGTACTTC

J gene: TRBJ1-1
V gene: TRBV7-9
clone size: many
D gene: .
CDR3 protein: CASSMDRNTEAFF
CDR3 DNA: TGTGCCAGCAGCATGGACAGGAACACTGAAGCTTTCTTT

J gene: TRBJ1-3
V gene: TRBV7-9
clone size: few
D gene: .
CDR3 protein: CASSPQAGPGNTIYF
CDR3 DNA: TGTGCCAGCAGTCCCCAAGCGGGCCCTGGAAACACCATATATTTT

J gene: TRBJ2-5
V gene: TRBV11-2
clone size: many
D gene: TRBD2
CDR3 protein: CASRRVRGAQETQYF
CDR3 DNA: TGTGCCAGCAGACGAGTGCGGGGGGCCCAAGAGACCCAGTACTTC

J gene: TRBJ2-1
V gene: TRBV19
clone size: many
D gene: .
CDR3 protein: CASSIVRGPEVNEQFF
CDR3 DNA: TGTGCCAGTAGTATAGTCCGAGGCCCTGAGGTCAATGAGCAGTTCTTC